Each of the 17 T cell receptor beta chains below was sequenced from the same sample in a study of control samples from healthy donors and cancer patients. Produced via immunoSEQ multiplex PCR; TCRdb's table is partial and in-frame only. The table lists roughly 160,000 clones, roughly 94% of them singletons. Sequenced: PBMCs. All receptors derive from a man aged 55-75 years with colorectal cancer.

The chain is built from TRBV5-6 and TRBJ1-4, with D possibly being TRBD1 (6 bases). V was clipped by 4 bases and J by 8 bases, with 18 bases between them. CDR1 and CDR2 (germline): SGHDT, YYEEEE. The CDR3 runs 15 residues. Written as DNA, the CDR3 is TGTGCCAGCAGCGTCGCCGGGGGGCCCGGGGAAAAACTGTTTTTT. Its protein is CASSVAGGPGEKLFF. Combining the CDR3 with reference TRBV5-6 and TRBJ1-4 gives the whole variable domain DAGVTQSPTHLIKTRGQQVTLRCSPKSGHDTVSWYQQALGQGPQFIFQYYEEEERQRGNFPDRFSGHQFPNYSSELNVNALLLGDSALYLCASSVAGGPGEKLFFGSGTQLSVL.

The J gene is TRBJ1-5, the V gene TRBV18; D is uncertain. The length of the CDR3 is 13 residues. Germline-derived CDR1 and CDR2 are KGHSH and LQKENI. V was shortened by 8 bases and J by 7 bases, with 15 bases between the two germline ends. The CDR3 sequence: CASRGPQSQPQHF. The CDR3 DNA is TGTGCCAGCCGAGGACCCCAGTCGCAGCCCCAGCATTTT.

This clone was seen once. The chain has TRBV4-2 and TRBJ1-3, with D hard to call. This CDR3 contains 18 residues. Germline CDR1 is LGHNA and CDR2 is YNFKEQ. V was clipped by 0 bases and J by 0 bases, with 15 bases between them. CDR3 loop: CASSQDSPPTSSGNTIYF. For the CDR3, the DNA is TGTGCCAGCAGCCAAGATTCCCCGCCCACGAGCTCTGGAAACACCATATATTTT.

V usage is TRBV6-2 or TRBV6-3 and J usage is TRBJ1-6; perhaps TRBD1 as D (5 bases). With 4 bases removed from V and 12 bases from J, the gap between germline ends came to 16 bases. The CDR3 runs to 14 residues. Germline loops: CDR1 MNHEY, CDR2 SVGEGT. CDR3 protein: CASSFPGPGGPLHF. In DNA form, the CDR3 reads TGTGCCAGCAGTTTCCCAGGGCCCGGGGGACCCCTCCACTTT.

V usage is TRBV18 and J usage is TRBJ2-7; D may be TRBD1 (5 bases). The CDR3 runs to 16 residues. V lost 3 bases to trimming and J lost 4 bases, with 19 bases between them. Germline V gene data show CDR1 as KGHSH and CDR2 as LQKENI. The CDR3 reads CASSPSDTPFGYEQYF. The CDR3 nucleotides read TGTGCCAGCTCACCTTCGGACACTCCTTTCGGGTACGAGCAGTACTTC.

This clone was counted once. The chain joins TRBV7-2 to TRBJ2-5; D is perhaps TRBD1 or TRBD2 (5 bases each). Deletions cut 6 bases from V and 4 bases from J, with 15 bases between. In germline, CDR1 is SGHTA, CDR2 FQGNSA. This CDR3 has 14 amino acids. Written as DNA, the CDR3 is TGTGCCAGCAGTATAGGGACCGCCCGAGAGACCCAGTACTTC. It translates to CASSIGTARETQYF.

The genes are TRBV19 and TRBJ2-3; the D gene is possibly TRBD1 (6 bases). This CDR3 has 17 residues. V was cut by 5 bases and J by 2 bases, with 20 bases left in between. Germline CDR1 LNHDA, CDR2 SQIVND (reference sequence). For the CDR3, the DNA is TGTGCCAGTAGTCCACGGCCGGGACAAATAAACACAGATACGCAGTATTTT. It translates to CASSPRPGQINTDTQYF.

This sequence joins TRBV5-6 and TRBJ1-2; a possible D gene is TRBD1 (5 bases). Germline V gene sequence: CDR1 SGHDT, CDR2 YYEEEE. The length of the CDR3 is 14 residues. V gave up 0 bases and J gave up 4 bases, with 10 bases separating them. CDR3 nucleotides: TGTGCCAGCAGCTTGGGCCGGGGCAGCTATGGCTACACCTTC. It codes for CASSLGRGSYGYTF. Combining the CDR3 with reference TRBV5-6 and TRBJ1-2 gives the whole variable domain DAGVTQSPTHLIKTRGQQVTLRCSPKSGHDTVSWYQQALGQGPQFIFQYYEEEERQRGNFPDRFSGHQFPNYSSELNVNALLLGDSALYLCASSLGRGSYGYTFGSGTRLTVV.

V is TRBV13 and J is TRBJ2-7, with a possible D match to TRBD1 (5 bases). The germline CDR1 and CDR2 sequences are PRHDT and FYEKMQ (reference sequence). CDR3 size: 14 residues. Trimming removed 0 bases at V and 1 base at J, with 7 bases between. This chain's CDR3 is CASSLGDISYEQYF. The CDR3 DNA sequence: TGTGCCAGCAGCTTAGGGGACATTTCCTACGAGCAGTACTTC.

This clone occurred a few times. This chain links TRBV2 with TRBJ2-7; TRBD1 matches 11 bases. The CDR3 is 15 residues long. The V and J ends lost 5 bases and 3 bases, in that order; junction bases with no gene match: 6. The germline gives CDR1 SNHLY, CDR2 FYNNEI. The CDR3 DNA sequence: TGTGCCAGCAGTCTCGGGGACAGGGGGTACTACGAGCAGTACTTC. It codes for CASSLGDRGYYEQYF. Full variable domain (missing parts from reference TRBV2 and TRBJ2-7): EPEVTQTPSHQVTQMGQEVILRCVPISNHLYFYWYRQILGQKVEFLVSFYNNEISEKSEIFDDQFSVERPDGSNFTLKIRSTKLEDSAMYFCASSLGDRGYYEQYFGPGTRLTVT.

The chain combines TRBV4-3 with TRBJ1-1; tentatively, D is TRBD1 (5 bases). CDR1 and CDR2 (germline): LGHNA, YSLEER. This CDR3 contains 15 residues. Trimming removed 1 base at V and 1 base at J, with 10 bases between. The CDR3 sequence: CASSQGAGRNTEAFF. The CDR3 nucleotides read TGCGCCAGCAGCCAAGGCGCAGGGAGGAACACTGAAGCTTTCTTT.

Here the CDR3 DNA reads TGCGCCAGCAGCCAAGGGGGCAGGGGTCATGAGACCCAGTACTTC. It codes for CASSQGGRGHETQYF. The chain carries TRBV4-1 and TRBJ2-5; D perhaps matches TRBD1 (6 bases). Per germline, CDR1 MGHRA and CDR2 YSYEKL. V lost 1 base, J lost 5 bases, and 14 bases lay in between. This CDR3 region has 15 residues.

This chain joins TRBV10-2 and TRBJ1-6, with 7 bases matching TRBD1. The CDR3 consists of 15 residues. The germline V gene has CDR1 WSHSY and CDR2 SAAADI. After removal of 2 bases from V and 7 bases from J, the junction contained 5 bases not matched to a gene. This chain's CDR3 is CASSEQGGGNSPLHF. CDR3 bases: TGCGCCAGCAGTGAGCAAGGGGGCGGCAATTCACCCCTCCACTTT.

This clone was seen just once. This sample includes further DNA sequences coding for the same CDR3. The rearrangement uses TRBV7-2 and TRBJ1-1; D unresolved. Germline CDR1 reads SGHTA; CDR2 reads FQGNSA. The V end lost 5 bases, the J end lost 1 base, and 8 bases lay between the germline ends. This CDR3 is 13 amino acids long. The CDR3 protein is CASSLRENTEAFF. CDR3 coding DNA: TGTGCCAGCAGCCTCCGGGAGAACACTGAAGCTTTCTTT.

The chain uses TRBV27 and TRBJ1-6; the D gene is possibly TRBD1 (5 bases). The length of the CDR3 is 16 residues. CDR1 and CDR2 (germline): MNHEY, SMNVEV (reference sequence). The V end lost 2 bases, the J end lost 7 bases, and 15 bases lay between the germline ends. Here the CDR3 reads CASSLDRAPGNSPLHF. In nucleotides, the CDR3 is TGTGCCAGCAGTTTAGACCGGGCGCCAGGGAATTCACCCCTCCACTTT.

This clone was observed a single time. CDR3 nucleotide sequence: TGTGCCAGCAGTGGTGGGGGCCCAGATACGCAGTATTTT. It codes for CASSGGGPDTQYF. V usage is TRBV28 and J usage is TRBJ2-3, with D tentatively TRBD1 (6 bases). With 5 bases removed from V and 4 bases from J, the gap between germline ends came to 10 bases. Germline-derived CDR1 and CDR2 are MDHEN and SYDVKM. The CDR3 has 13 amino acids.

The chain links TRBV25-1 to TRBJ2-7, with D perhaps TRBD1 (7 bases). With 5 bases removed from V and 4 bases from J, the gap between germline ends came to 9 bases. The germline V gene has CDR1 MGHDK and CDR2 SYGVNS. There are 12 residues in the CDR3. This CDR3 reads CASSQGGYEQYF. CDR3 bases: TGTGCCAGCAGTCAGGGGGGTTACGAGCAGTACTTC.